This T cell receptor (beta chain) comes out of a study of CD8+ T cells in alopecia areata. Overall study: A 6-month period off drug followed tofacitinib, which lasted 6 to 18 months. Findings and limits, study-wide: Mice gave a clearer picture of TCR sharing than patients did, possibly for HLA-related reasons.

This CDR3 is built from 16 residues. Germline V lookup: CDR1 SGHDT, CDR2 YYEEEE. With V trimmed by 1 base and J by 5 bases, 9 bases remained unmatched. Once RNA had been extracted, it was reverse transcribed into cDNA to act as the sequencing template. Using immunoSEQ multiplex PCR, the repertoire was profiled, and TCRdb retains in-frame clones only, with some absent. The sample holds more than 95,000 clones; roughly 41% are singletons and the top ten take roughly 1.3%. A remark on this clone: Its antigen is unknown.

It was from alopecia areata patients that lesional scalp punch biopsies and peripheral blood were collected. Sorting separated CD4+ and CD8+ T cells out of PBMCs. The sequence derives from a human donor with alopecia areata. The sample comprised CD4+ T cells sorted from blood. The chain is built from TRBV5-6 and TRBJ2-3; 8 bases map to TRBD2. The CDR3 nucleotides are TGTGCCAGCAGCTTGATCCCGGGGGGGCCGGGAGATACGCAGTATTTT. Its protein is CASSLIPGGPGDTQYF.